This T cell receptor beta chain was sequenced during a study of CD8+ T cells in alopecia areata. Whole-study results and caveats: Normal skin contains resident alphabeta T cells, and these are also sequenced in scalp samples. Although TCR sharing was seen in mice, sharing across patients was less clear, possibly for HLA-related reasons.

J lost 9 bases, V lost 8 bases, and 8 bases had no gene match. CDR1 and CDR2 (germline): GTSNPN, SVGIG (reference sequence). The length of the CDR3 is 13 residues. Reverse transcription of extracted RNA yielded cDNA, which provided the sequencing template. Only in-frame clones appear in the TCRdb table, and some are missing; sequencing was by immunoSEQ multiplex PCR. Altogether hundreds of thousands of clones are present, about 68% being singletons, with the ten largest covering approximately 1.2%. In its sample, this clone was seen a few times. Its specificity is not known. The sample was CD4+ T cells sorted from blood, taken at week 0. The receptor comes from a human donor with alopecia areata. The chain links TRBV30 to TRBJ1-6; the match to TRBD1 covers 9 bases. The CDR3 sequence: CARRDRDISPLHF. The CDR3 DNA follows: TGTGCCCGCCGGGACAGGGACATTTCACCCCTCCACTTT.